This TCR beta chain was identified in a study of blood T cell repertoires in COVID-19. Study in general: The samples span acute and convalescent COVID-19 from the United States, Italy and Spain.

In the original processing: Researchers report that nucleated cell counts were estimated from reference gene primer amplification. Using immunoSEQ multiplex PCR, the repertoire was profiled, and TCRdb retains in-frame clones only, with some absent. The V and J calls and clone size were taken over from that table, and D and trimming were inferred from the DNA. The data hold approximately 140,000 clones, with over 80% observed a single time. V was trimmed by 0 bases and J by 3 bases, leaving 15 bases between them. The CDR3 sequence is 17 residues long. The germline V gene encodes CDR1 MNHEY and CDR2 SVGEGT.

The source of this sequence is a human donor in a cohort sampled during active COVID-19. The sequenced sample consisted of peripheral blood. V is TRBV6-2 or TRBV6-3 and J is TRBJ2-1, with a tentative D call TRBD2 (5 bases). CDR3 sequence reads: CASSYSRAVGVYNEQFF. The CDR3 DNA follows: TGTGCCAGCAGTTACTCACGGGCGGTCGGGGTCTACAATGAGCAGTTCTTC.